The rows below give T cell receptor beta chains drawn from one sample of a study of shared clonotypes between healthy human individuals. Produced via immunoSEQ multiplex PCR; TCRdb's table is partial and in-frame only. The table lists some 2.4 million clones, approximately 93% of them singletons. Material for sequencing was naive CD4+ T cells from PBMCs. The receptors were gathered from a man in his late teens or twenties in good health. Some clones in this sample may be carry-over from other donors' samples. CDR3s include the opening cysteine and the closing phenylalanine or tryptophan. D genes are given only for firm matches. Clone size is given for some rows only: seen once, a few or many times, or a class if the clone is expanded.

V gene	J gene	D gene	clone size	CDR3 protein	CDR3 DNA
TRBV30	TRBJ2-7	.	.	CAFNEQYF	TGTGCCTTTAACGAGCAGTACTTC
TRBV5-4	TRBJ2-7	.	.	CASSSAGSSYEQYF	TGTGCCAGCAGCTCGGCCGGGAGCTCCTACGAGCAGTACTTC
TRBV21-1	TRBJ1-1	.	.	CASSSRPNMNTEAFF	TGTGCCAGCAGCTCCCGACCTAACATGAACACTGAAGCTTTCTTT
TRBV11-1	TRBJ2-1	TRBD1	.	CASSSRQGKDEQFF	TGTGCCAGCAGCTCTCGACAGGGGAAGGATGAGCAGTTCTTC
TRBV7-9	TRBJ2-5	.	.	CASSLSQGRSSETQYF	TGTGCCAGCAGCTTAAGTCAGGGGAGGTCATCAGAGACCCAGTACTTC
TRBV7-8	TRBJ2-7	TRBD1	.	CASSLEDRDLGEQYF	TGTGCCAGCAGCTTAGAAGACAGGGATTTGGGTGAGCAGTACTTC
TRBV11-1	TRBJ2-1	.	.	CASSSSPYSEQFF	TGTGCCAGCAGCTCCTCCCCCTATAGTGAGCAGTTCTTC
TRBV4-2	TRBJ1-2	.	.	CASSQVGARTVSRDGYTF	TGTGCCAGCAGCCAAGTAGGGGCCCGGACAGTTTCTCGGGATGGCTACACCTTC
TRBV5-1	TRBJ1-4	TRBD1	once	CASSTGQGPGKKLFF	TGCGCCAGCAGCACCGGACAGGGACCGGGTAAAAAACTGTTTTTT
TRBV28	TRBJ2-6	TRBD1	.	CASSSGQGWAGANVLTF	TGTGCCAGCAGTTCTGGACAGGGGTGGGCTGGGGCCAACGTCCTGACTTTC
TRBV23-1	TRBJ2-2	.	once	CASSQSRYREGTGELFF	TGCGCCAGCAGTCAATCGAGGTACAGGGAAGGAACCGGGGAGCTGTTTTTT
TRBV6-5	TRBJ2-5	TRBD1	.	CASSYSRGRGQETQYF	TGTGCCAGCAGTTACTCGAGGGGTAGGGGGCAGGAGACCCAGTACTTC